The 13 T cell receptor beta chains below all came from one sample that was sequenced in a study of T cell responses to AZD1222 COVID-19 vaccine. Only in-frame clones appear in the TCRdb table, and some are missing; sequencing was by immunoSEQ multiplex PCR. The sample records 150,000 to 200,000 clones, 88% being singletons. The sample was peripheral blood, taken 28 days after the second AZD1222 dose. Every receptor here comes from an adult who received the AZD1222 COVID-19 vaccine.

This chain joins TRBV6-5 and TRBJ2-7; 8 bases align to TRBD1. Trimming removed 6 bases from V and 4 bases from J; junction bases left unmatched: 5. In germline, CDR1 is MNHEY, CDR2 SVGAGI. This CDR3 is built from 13 residues. The DNA for the CDR3 is TGTGCCAGCAGGGACCGACAGGGGTACGAGCAGTACTTC. Protein: CASRDRQGYEQYF.

The genes are TRBV7-8 and TRBJ2-7, with 7 bases matching TRBD2. The CDR3 runs to 14 residues. Germline CDR1 SGHVS, CDR2 FQNEAQ. Germline trimming cut 1 base from V and 7 bases from J; bases unmatched to any gene: 7. The CDR3 protein is CASSLGLAAGEQYF. The CDR3, as DNA: TGTGCCAGCAGCTTAGGGCTAGCGGCGGGGGAGCAGTACTTC.

This rearrangement joins TRBV10-1 to TRBJ2-7; D is possibly TRBD1 (5 bases). This CDR3 comprises 14 residues. Germline lookup yields CDR1 WNHNN and CDR2 SYGVQD (reference sequence). V lost 7 bases, J lost 2 bases, and 15 bases lay in between. CDR3 in amino acids: CASTLGERTYEQYF. The CDR3 DNA is TGCGCCAGCACCCTAGGGGAAAGGACCTACGAGCAGTACTTC.

The rearrangement links TRBV6-5 to TRBJ2-5; a possible D gene is TRBD2 (5 bases). CDR1 is MNHEY, CDR2 SVGAGI, per germline. The length of the CDR3 is 16 residues. Trimming pared 0 bases from V and 4 bases from J, leaving 15 bases between. CDR3 loop: CASSYSRGWTGETQYF. DNA for the CDR3: TGTGCCAGCAGTTACTCTCGGGGATGGACGGGAGAGACCCAGTACTTC.

This clone was seen a single time. The rearrangement links TRBV7-8 to TRBJ2-2, with D hard to call. The germline V and J ends were trimmed by 1 base and 1 base, with 10 bases remaining between them. Germline values: CDR1 SGHVS, CDR2 FQNEAQ. This CDR3 contains 16 residues. CDR3 loop: CASSLGSLLNTGELFF. The CDR3 DNA follows: TGTGCCAGCAGCTTAGGGTCGCTCCTGAACACCGGGGAGCTGTTTTTT.

The chain links TRBV7-2 to TRBJ2-1, with no clear D. V was cut by 5 bases and J by 0 bases, with 17 bases left in between. Germline values: CDR1 SGHTA, CDR2 FQGNSA. The CDR3 consists of 17 residues. The CDR3 region is CASSPLRHSSSYNEQFF. Here the CDR3 DNA reads TGTGCCAGCAGCCCTTTGAGGCACTCCAGCTCCTACAATGAGCAGTTCTTC.

This clone occurred a few times. The V and J genes are TRBV2 and TRBJ2-2, with D unclear. Germline V gene lookup returns CDR1 SNHLY and CDR2 FYNNEI. With 6 bases removed from V and 0 bases from J, the gap between germline ends came to 8 bases. CDR3 length: 14 residues. The CDR3 reads CASRADANTGELFF. In DNA, the CDR3 is TGTGCCAGCAGAGCAGACGCGAACACCGGGGAGCTGTTTTTT.

The chain joins TRBV29-1 to TRBJ2-5; 7 bases match TRBD1. This CDR3 contains 12 residues. The V and J ends lost 6 bases and 5 bases, in that order; junction bases with no gene match: 6. Germline V lookup: CDR1 SQVTM, CDR2 ANQGSEA. The CDR3 loop reads CSVRQGRETQYF. CDR3 bases: TGCAGCGTAAGACAGGGTCGGGAGACCCAGTACTTC. The variable domain in full, with the rest retrieved from reference TRBV29-1 and TRBJ2-5, is SAVISQKPSRDICQRGTSLTIQCQVDSQVTMMFWYRQQPGQSLTLIATANQGSEATYESGFVIDKFPISRPNLTFSTLTVSNMSPEDSSIYLCSVRQGRETQYFGPGTRLLVL.

The chain links TRBV7-9 to TRBJ2-1, with D tentatively TRBD2 (6 bases). Germline loops: CDR1 SEHNR, CDR2 FQNEAQ (reference sequence). This CDR3 is built from 15 residues. The ends were cut back, 4 bases at V and 3 bases at J, with 13 bases in the middle. The CDR3 DNA is TGTGCCAGCAGCTCCCTCGGAGGGCACTACAATGAGCAGTTCTTC. This codes for CASSSLGGHYNEQFF.

V is TRBV7-9 and J is TRBJ2-2; the D is unclear. Between the trimmed V and J ends, which lost 10 bases and 0 bases, there was a span of 9 bases. Germline lookup yields CDR1 SEHNR and CDR2 FQNEAQ (reference sequence). The CDR3 is 13 residues long. The CDR3 region has the DNA TGTGCCAACTCTCATGCGAACACCGGGGAGCTGTTTTTT. Translating it yields CANSHANTGELFF. The variable domain in full, completed from reference TRBV7-9 and TRBJ2-2, reads DTGVSQNPRHKITKRGQNVTFRCDPISEHNRLYWYRQTLGQGPEFLTYFQNEAQLEKSRLLSDRFSAERPKGSFSTLEIQRTEQGDSAMYLCANSHANTGELFFGEGSRLTVL.

V gene TRBV5-1 combines with J gene TRBJ2-5; D remains unclear. V lost 6 bases, J lost 2 bases, and 5 bases lay in between. The CDR3 consists of 11 residues. Germline V gene lookup returns CDR1 SGHRS and CDR2 YFSETQ. This chain's CDR3 is CASIVQETQYF. CDR3 nucleotide sequence: TGCGCCAGCATCGTACAAGAGACCCAGTACTTC.

The CDR3, as DNA: TGTGCCAGCACCGCGCCATGGGCCATGAACACTGAAGCTTTCTTT. Protein sequence: CASTAPWAMNTEAFF. This chain links TRBV28 with TRBJ1-1; D unclear. Germline CDR1 MDHEN, CDR2 SYDVKM. This CDR3 is 15 amino acids long. V lost 7 bases, J lost 0 bases, and 15 bases lay in between.

V and J are TRBV9 and TRBJ2-2; 9 bases are shared with TRBD1. This CDR3 is 15 amino acids long. The germline V gene has CDR1 SGDLS and CDR2 YYNGEE. V lost 3 bases to trimming and J lost 4 bases; unmatched junction nucleotides: 4. CDR3 in DNA: TGTGCCAGCAGCGGGACAGGGGCCCTCACCGGGGAGCTGTTTTTT. Translating it yields CASSGTGALTGELFF.